The next 6 T cell receptor beta chains were all read from a single sample in a study of T-cell memory formation after mild COVID-19. Each CDR3 protein gets one entry after TCRdb re-called the 5' RACE reads with MiXCR. The table lists around 320,000 distinct CDR3 sequences, just under 20% of them singletons. Sequenced input: PBMCs or a T cell subset sorted from them (not recorded which). All receptors derive from a man between 18 and 29 years old who had mild COVID-19 (a few samples of this study predate the infection). Cell type and time point are not known.

In this sample, this clonotype turned up a few times. The J gene is TRBJ2-6, the V gene TRBV10-3; D remains ambiguous. The germline gives CDR1 ENHRY, CDR2 SYGVKD. Trimming removed 6 bases at V and 0 bases at J, with 9 bases between. The CDR3 totals 15 residues. As DNA, the CDR3 is TGTGCCATCAGCGGACGGACCTCTGGGGCCAACGTCCTGACTTTC. Translation: CAISGRTSGANVLTF.

This rearrangement joins TRBV7-2 to TRBJ1-1; D is ambiguous. V was shortened by 0 bases and J by 7 bases, with 9 bases between the two germline ends. CDR1 SGHTA and CDR2 FQGNSA come from the germline V gene. The CDR3 contains 13 residues. The CDR3 sequence: CASSLAGRVEAFF. The CDR3, as DNA: TGTGCCAGCAGCTTAGCAGGGAGGGTTGAAGCTTTCTTT.

This chain connects TRBV18 to TRBJ2-7; D not resolved. The V end lost 3 bases, the J end lost 6 bases, and 12 bases lay between the germline ends. Germline assignment: CDR1 KGHSH and CDR2 LQKENI. CDR3 size: 13 residues. DNA of the CDR3: TGTGCCAGCTCACCCCGAGACAAGGGCGAGCAGTACGTC. Translation: CASSPRDKGEQYV.

The V and J genes are TRBV6-5 and TRBJ1-3; D not resolved. Trimming took 1 base from V and 8 from J, leaving 15 bases between them. The CDR3 sequence is 15 residues long. CDR1 is MNHEY, CDR2 SVGAGI, per germline. The CDR3 here is CASSYYGRTSHTIYF. The CDR3 nucleotides are TGTGCCAGCAGTTACTATGGCAGGACCAGCCACACCATATATTTT.

The genes are TRBV29-1 and TRBJ1-1; D remains unclear. There are 12 residues in the CDR3. V lost 2 bases and J 0 bases, leaving 4 bases between the germline ends. The germline CDR1 and CDR2 sequences are SQVTM and ANQGSEA. The CDR3 DNA reads TGCAGCGTTGAACTTATGAACACTGAAGCTTTCTTT. Amino acid sequence: CSVELMNTEAFF.

This chain uses TRBV6-5 with TRBJ2-5, with D possibly matching TRBD2 (7 bases). The V end lost 10 bases, the J end lost 6 bases, and 12 bases lay between the germline ends. CDR3 length: 11 residues. Per the germline V gene, CDR1 is MNHEY and CDR2 is SVGAGI. The CDR3 DNA reads as TGTGCCACGGGGGGCCTGAAGACCCAGTACTTC. This translates into CATGGLKTQYF.